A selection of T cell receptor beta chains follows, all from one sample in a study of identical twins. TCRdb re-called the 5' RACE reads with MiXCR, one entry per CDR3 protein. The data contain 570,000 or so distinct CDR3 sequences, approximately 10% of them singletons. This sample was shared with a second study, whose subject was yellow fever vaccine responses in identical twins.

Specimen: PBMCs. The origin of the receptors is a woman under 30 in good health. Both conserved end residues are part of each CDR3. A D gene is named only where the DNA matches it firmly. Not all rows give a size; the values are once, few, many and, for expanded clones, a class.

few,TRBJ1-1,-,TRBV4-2,CASSQEGFYTEAFF,TGTGCCAGCAGCCAAGAAGGGTTTTACACTGAAGCTTTCTTT
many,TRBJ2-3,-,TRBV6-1,CASRGAGTDTQYF,TGTGCCAGCCGAGGGGCCGGCACAGATACGCAGTATTTT
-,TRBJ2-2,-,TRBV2,CASSQTGRDTGELFF,TGTGCCAGCAGTCAGACAGGGAGGGACACCGGGGAGCTGTTTTTT
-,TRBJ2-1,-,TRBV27,CASSFWGRGDEQFF,TGTGCCAGCAGTTTTTGGGGAAGAGGAGATGAGCAGTTCTTC
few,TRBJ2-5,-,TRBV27,CASSGGTPVETQYF,TGTGCCAGCAGTGGCGGGACTCCAGTTGAGACCCAGTACTTC
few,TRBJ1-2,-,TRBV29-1,CSVRAGTDYGYTF,TGCAGCGTCCGAGCCGGGACCGATTATGGCTACACCTTC
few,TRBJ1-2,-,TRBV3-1,CASSATGGGYGYTF,TGTGCCAGCAGCGCGACAGGAGGGGGCTATGGCTACACCTTC
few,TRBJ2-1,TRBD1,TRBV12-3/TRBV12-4,CASSYGTGGRNEQFF,TGTGCCAGCAGCTACGGGACAGGGGGCCGAAATGAGCAGTTCTTC
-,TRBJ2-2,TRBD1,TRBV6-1,CASSVDRGRVGELFF,TGTGCCAGCAGTGTCGACAGGGGGCGTGTCGGGGAGCTGTTTTTT
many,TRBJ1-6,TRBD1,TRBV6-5,CASSYSGLRDRYNSPLHF,TGTGCCAGCAGTTACTCGGGCCTTCGGGACAGATATAATTCACCCCTCCACTTT
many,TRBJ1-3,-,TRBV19,CASPLDGVRNTIYF,TGTGCCAGTCCCTTGGACGGAGTAAGAAACACCATATATTTT
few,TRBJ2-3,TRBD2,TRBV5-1,CASSLGSGRNGGTQYF,TGCGCCAGCAGCTTGGGATCCGGGAGGAATGGTGGTACGCAGTATTTT
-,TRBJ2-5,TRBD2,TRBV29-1,CSVAFDGRAAQETQYF,TGCAGCGTTGCTTTCGACGGGAGGGCCGCCCAAGAGACCCAGTACTTC
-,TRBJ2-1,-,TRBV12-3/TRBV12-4,CASTPGRRNEQFF,TGTGCCAGCACCCCGGGACGGCGTAATGAGCAGTTCTTC
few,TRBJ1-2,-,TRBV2,CASKEEGPSYGYTF,TGTGCCAGCAAAGAGGAGGGTCCATCCTATGGCTACACCTTC
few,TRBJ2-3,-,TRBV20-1,CSAQDLDTQYF,TGCAGTGCTCAGGACTTGGATACGCAGTATTTT
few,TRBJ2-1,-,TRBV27,CASSPRLVGSYNEQFF,TGTGCCAGCAGTCCTCGACTAGTAGGATCCTACAATGAGCAGTTCTTC
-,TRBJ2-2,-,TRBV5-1,CASSLTSGTATGELFF,TGCGCCAGCAGCTTGACCTCCGGGACGGCCACCGGGGAGCTGTTTTTT
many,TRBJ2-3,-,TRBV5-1,CASSSAGDTQYF,TGCGCCAGCAGCTCCGCCGGGGATACGCAGTATTTT
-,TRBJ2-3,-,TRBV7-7,CASSSGTSPDTQYF,TGTGCTAGCAGCTCAGGGACCTCCCCAGATACGCAGTATTTT
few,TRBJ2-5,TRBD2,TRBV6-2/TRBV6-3,CASSSPGLAGWQETQYF,TGTGCCAGCAGTTCCCCCGGACTAGCGGGTTGGCAAGAGACCCAGTACTTC
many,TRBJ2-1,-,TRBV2,CASNTDRARGLGEVNEQFF,TGTGCCAGCAATACGGACAGGGCGCGGGGACTAGGGGAGGTCAATGAGCAGTTCTTC
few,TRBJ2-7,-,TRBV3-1,CASSQRRDGPYEQYF,TGTGCCAGCAGCCAACGCCGGGACGGACCCTACGAGCAGTACTTC
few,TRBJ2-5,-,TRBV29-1,CSGQDSQETQYF,TGCAGCGGGCAGGACAGTCAAGAGACCCAGTACTTC
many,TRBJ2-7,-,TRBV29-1,CSVTEQYYEQYF,TGCAGCGTGACGGAGCAGTACTACGAGCAGTACTTC
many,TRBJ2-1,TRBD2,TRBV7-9,CASSPRLAGELEQFF,TGTGCCAGCAGCCCAAGACTAGCGGGAGAGCTTGAGCAGTTCTTC
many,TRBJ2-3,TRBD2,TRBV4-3,CASSRGLAGISTSTDTQYF,TGCGCCAGCAGCCGGGGACTAGCGGGGATATCAACTAGCACAGATACGCAGTATTTT